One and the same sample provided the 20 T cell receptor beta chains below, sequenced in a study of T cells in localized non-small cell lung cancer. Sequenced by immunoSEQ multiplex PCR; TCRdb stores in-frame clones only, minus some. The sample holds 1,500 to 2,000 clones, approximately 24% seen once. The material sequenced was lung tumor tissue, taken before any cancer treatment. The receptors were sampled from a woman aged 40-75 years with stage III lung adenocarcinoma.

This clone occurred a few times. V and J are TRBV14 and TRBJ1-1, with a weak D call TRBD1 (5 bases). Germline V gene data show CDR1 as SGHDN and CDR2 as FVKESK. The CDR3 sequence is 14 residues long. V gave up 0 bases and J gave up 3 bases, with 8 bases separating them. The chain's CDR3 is CASSQDWGDTEAFF. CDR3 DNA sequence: TGTGCCAGCAGCCAAGACTGGGGGGACACTGAAGCTTTCTTT.

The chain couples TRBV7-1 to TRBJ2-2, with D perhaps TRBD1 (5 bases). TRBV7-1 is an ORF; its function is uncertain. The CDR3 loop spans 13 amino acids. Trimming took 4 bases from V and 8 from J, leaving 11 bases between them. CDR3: CASSLGRAGELFF. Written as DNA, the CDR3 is TGTGCCAGCAGCTTAGGCAGGGCGGGGGAGCTGTTTTTT.

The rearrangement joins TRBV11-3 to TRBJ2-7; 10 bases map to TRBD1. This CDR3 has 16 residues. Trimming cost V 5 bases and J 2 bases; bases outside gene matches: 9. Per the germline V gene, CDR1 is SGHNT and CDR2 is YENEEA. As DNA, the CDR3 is TGTGCCAGCAGCCCCTCTCGACAGGGGGCCCCCTACGAGCAGTACTTC. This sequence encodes CASSPSRQGAPYEQYF.

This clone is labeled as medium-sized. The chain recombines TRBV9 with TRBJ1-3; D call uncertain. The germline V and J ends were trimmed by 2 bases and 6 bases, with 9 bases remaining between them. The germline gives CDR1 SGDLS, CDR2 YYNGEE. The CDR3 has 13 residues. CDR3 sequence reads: CASSVEGTNTIYF. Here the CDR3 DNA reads TGTGCCAGCAGCGTGGAGGGAACAAACACCATATATTTT.

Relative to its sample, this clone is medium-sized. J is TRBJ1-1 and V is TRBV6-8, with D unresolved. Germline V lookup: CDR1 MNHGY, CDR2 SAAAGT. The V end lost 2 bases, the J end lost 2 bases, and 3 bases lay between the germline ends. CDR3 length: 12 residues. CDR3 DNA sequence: TGTGCCAGCAGTTACGTAAACACTGAAGCTTTCTTT. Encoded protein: CASSYVNTEAFF.

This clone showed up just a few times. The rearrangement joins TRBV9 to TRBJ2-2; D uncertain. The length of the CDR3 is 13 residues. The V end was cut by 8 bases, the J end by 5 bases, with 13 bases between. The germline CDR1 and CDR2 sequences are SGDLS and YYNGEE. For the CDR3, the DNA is TGTGCCAGTGCTACCCTCTCAACCGGGGAGCTGTTTTTT. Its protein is CASATLSTGELFF.

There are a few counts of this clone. The CDR3 DNA reads TGTGCCAGCTCACTGTCATCCGATACGGGAAACACCATATATTTT. Its translation is CASSLSSDTGNTIYF. The chain is built from TRBV18 and TRBJ1-3; unclear D gene. The CDR3 spans 15 residues. V was trimmed by 4 bases and J by 4 bases, leaving 14 bases between them. Germline values: CDR1 KGHSH, CDR2 LQKENI.

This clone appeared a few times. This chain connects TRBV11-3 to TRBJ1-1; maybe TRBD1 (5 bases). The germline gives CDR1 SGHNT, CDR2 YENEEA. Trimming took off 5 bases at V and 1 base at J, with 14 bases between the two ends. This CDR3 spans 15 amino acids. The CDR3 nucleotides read TGTGCCAGCAGCACACCCCGGCAGGGGAACACTGAAGCTTTCTTT. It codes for CASSTPRQGNTEAFF.

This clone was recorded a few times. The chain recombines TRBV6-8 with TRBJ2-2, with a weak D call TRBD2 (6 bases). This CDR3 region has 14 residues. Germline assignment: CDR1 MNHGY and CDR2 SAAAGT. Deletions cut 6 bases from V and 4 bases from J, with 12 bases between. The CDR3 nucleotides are TGTGCCAGCAGCCCCGACGGGAGCACCGGGGAGCTGTTTTTT. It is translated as CASSPDGSTGELFF.

Here the CDR3 DNA reads TGTGCCAGTAGTATTATTCCGGCAGTAGCCAAAAACATTCAGTACTTC. It translates to CASSIIPAVAKNIQYF. The chain carries TRBV19 and TRBJ2-4; no definite D call. The germline CDR1 and CDR2 sequences are LNHDA and SQIVND (reference sequence). V was clipped by 3 bases and J by 0 bases, with 12 bases between them. This CDR3 comprises 16 residues.

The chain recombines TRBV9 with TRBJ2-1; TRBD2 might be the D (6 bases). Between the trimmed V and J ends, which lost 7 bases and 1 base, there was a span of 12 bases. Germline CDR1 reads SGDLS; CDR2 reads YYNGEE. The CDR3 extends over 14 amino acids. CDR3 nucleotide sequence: TGTGCCAGCGGATCGGGAGAGTCCTACAATGAGCAGTTCTTC. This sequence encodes CASGSGESYNEQFF.

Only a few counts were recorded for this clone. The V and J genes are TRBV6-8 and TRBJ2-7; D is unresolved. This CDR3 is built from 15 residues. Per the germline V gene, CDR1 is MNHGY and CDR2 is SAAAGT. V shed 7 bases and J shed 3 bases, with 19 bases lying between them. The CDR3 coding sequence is TGTGCCAGCACCGCAGCTATAGCACCGCACTACGAGCAGTACTTC. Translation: CASTAAIAPHYEQYF.

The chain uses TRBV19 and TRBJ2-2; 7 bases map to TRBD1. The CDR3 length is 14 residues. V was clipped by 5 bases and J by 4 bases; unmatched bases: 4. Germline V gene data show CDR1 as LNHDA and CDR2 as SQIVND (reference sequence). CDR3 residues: CASSGDRATGELFF. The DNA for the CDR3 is TGTGCCAGTAGTGGAGACAGGGCCACCGGGGAGCTGTTTTTT.

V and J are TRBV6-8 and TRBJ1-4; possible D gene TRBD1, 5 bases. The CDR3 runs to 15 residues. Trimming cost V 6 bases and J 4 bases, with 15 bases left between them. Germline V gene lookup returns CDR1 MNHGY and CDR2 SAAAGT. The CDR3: CASRTWGTGNEKLFF. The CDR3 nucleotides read TGTGCCAGCAGAACCTGGGGGACGGGTAATGAAAAACTGTTTTTT.

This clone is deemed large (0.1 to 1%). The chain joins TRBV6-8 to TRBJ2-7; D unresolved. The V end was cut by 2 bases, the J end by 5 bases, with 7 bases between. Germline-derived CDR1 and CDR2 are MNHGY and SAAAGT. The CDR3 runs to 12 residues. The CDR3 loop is CASSYPPHEQYF. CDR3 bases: TGTGCCAGCAGTTACCCCCCCCACGAGCAGTACTTC.

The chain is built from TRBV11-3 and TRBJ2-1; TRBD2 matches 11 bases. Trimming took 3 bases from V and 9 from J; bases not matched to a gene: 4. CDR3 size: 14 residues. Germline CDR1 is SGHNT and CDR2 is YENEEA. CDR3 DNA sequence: TGTGCCAGCAGCTTTAGCGGGGGGGCGATTGAGCAGTTCTTC. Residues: CASSFSGGAIEQFF. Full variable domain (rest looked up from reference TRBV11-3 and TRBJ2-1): EAGVVQSPRYKIIEKKQPVAFWCNPISGHNTLYWYLQNLGQGPELLIRYENEEAVDDSQLPKDRFSAERLKGVDSTLKIQPAELGDSAVYLCASSFSGGAIEQFFGPGTRLTVL.

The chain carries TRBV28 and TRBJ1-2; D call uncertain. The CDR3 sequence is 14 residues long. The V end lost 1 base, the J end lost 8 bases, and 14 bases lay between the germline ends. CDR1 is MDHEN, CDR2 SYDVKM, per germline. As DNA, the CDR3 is TGTGCCAGCAGTTTATCTCCGAGGGCGCGGGGCTACACCTTC. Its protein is CASSLSPRARGYTF.

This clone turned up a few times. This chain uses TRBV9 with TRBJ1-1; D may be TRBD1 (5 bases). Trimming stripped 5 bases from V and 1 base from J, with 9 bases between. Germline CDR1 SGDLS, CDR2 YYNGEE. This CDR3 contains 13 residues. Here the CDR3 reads CASRGLGNTEAFF. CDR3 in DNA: TGTGCCAGCAGGGGGCTCGGGAACACTGAAGCTTTCTTT. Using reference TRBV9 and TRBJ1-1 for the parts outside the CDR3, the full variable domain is DSGVTQTPKHLITATGQRVTLRCSPRSGDLSVYWYQQSLDQGLQFLIQYYNGEERAKGNILERFSAQQFPDLHSELNLSSLELGDSALYFCASRGLGNTEAFFGQGTRLTVV.

In DNA form, the CDR3 reads TGTGCCTGGAGCACGGGACAGGGGGCTTACGAGCAGTACTTC. Residues: CAWSTGQGAYEQYF. The chain carries TRBV30 and TRBJ2-7, with 12 nucleotides matching TRBD1. Germline V gives CDR1 GTSNPN, CDR2 SVGIG (reference sequence). Losses at the gene ends were 3 bases for V and 4 bases for J; bases not matched to a gene: 4. The CDR3 consists of 14 residues.

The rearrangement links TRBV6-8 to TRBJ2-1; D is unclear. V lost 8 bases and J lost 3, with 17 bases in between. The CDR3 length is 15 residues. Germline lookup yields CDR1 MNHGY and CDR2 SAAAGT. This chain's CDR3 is CASREEPAGYNEQFF. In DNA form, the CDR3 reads TGTGCCAGCCGAGAAGAACCGGCCGGCTACAATGAGCAGTTCTTC.